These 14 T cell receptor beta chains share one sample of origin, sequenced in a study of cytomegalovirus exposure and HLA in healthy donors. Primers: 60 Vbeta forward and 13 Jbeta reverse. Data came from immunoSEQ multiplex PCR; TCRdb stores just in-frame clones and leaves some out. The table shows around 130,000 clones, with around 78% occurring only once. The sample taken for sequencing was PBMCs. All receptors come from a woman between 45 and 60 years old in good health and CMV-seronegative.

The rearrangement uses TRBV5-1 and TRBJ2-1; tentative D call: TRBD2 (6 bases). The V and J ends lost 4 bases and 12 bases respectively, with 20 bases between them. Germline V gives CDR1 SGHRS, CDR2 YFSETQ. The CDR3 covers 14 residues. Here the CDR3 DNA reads TGCGCCAGCAGCCCGGGACTGTCCAATGAGCGGCAGTTCTTC. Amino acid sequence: CASSPGLSNERQFF. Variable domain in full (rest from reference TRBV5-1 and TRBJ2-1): KAGVTQTPRYLIKTRGQQVTLSCSPISGHRSVSWYQQTPGQGLQFLFEYFSETQRNKGNFPGRFSGRQFSNSRSEMNVSTLELGDSALYLCASSPGLSNERQFFGPGTRLTVL.

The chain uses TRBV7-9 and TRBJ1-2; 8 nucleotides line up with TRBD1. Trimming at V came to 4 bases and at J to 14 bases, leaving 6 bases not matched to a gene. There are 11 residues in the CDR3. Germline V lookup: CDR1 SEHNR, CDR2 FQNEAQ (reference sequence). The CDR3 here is CASSSDRAVTF. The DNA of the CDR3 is TGTGCCAGCAGCTCGGACAGGGCGGTTACCTTC.

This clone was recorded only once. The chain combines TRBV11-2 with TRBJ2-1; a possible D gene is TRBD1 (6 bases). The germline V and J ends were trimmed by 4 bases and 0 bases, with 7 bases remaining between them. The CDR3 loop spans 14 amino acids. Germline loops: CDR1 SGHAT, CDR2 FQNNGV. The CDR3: CASSWTDSYNEQFF. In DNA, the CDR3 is TGTGCCAGCAGCTGGACAGACTCCTACAATGAGCAGTTCTTC.

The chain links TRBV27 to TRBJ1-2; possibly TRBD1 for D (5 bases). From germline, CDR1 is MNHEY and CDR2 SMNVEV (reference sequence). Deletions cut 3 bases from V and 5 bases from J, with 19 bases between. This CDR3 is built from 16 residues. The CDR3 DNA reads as TGTGCCAGCAGTTTTTCAGGGCTAAAGGCCCTATATGGCTACACCTTC. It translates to CASSFSGLKALYGYTF.

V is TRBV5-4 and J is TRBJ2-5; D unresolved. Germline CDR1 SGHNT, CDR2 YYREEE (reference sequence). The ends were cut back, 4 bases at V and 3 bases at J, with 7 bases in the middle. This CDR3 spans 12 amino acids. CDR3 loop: CASSKTEETQYF. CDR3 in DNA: TGTGCCAGCAGCAAAACAGAAGAGACCCAGTACTTC.

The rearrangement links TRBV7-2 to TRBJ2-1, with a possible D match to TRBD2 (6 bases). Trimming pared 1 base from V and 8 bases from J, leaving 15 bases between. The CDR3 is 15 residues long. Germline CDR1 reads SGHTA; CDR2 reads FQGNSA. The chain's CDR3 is CASSLGVMGGDEQFF. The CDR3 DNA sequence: TGTGCCAGCAGCTTAGGGGTTATGGGAGGCGATGAGCAGTTCTTC.

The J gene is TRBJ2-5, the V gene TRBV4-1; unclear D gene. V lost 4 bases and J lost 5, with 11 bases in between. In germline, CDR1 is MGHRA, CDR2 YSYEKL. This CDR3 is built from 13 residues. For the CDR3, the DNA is TGCGCCAGCAGCCTTGGGCCAGTGGAGACCCAGTACTTC. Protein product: CASSLGPVETQYF.

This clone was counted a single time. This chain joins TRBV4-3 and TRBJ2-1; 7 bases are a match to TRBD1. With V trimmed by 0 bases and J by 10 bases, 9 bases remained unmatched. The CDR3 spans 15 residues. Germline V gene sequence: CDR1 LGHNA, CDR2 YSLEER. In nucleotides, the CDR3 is TGCGCCAGCAGCCAAGATAGGGACAGAAATTGGGAGCAGTTCTTC. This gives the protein CASSQDRDRNWEQFF.

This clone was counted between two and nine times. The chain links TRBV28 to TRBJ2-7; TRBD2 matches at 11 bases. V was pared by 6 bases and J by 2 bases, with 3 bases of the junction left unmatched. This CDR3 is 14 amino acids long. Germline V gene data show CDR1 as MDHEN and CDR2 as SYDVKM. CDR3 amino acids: CASSLSGRAYEQYF. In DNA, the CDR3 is TGTGCCAGCAGCCTTAGCGGGAGGGCCTACGAGCAGTACTTC. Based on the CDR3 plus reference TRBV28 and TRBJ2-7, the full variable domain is DVKVTQSSRYLVKRTGEKVFLECVQDMDHENMFWYRQDPGLGLRLIYFSYDVKMKEKGDIPEGYSVSREKKERFSLILESASTNQTSMYLCASSLSGRAYEQYFGPGTRLTVT.

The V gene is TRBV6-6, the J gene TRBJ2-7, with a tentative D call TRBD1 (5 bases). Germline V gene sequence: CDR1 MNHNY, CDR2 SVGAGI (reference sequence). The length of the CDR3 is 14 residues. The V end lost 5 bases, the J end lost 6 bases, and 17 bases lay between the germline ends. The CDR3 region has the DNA TGTGCCAGCAGTCGCCTAGGGGCTTTCGGCGAGCAGTACGTC. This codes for CASSRLGAFGEQYV.

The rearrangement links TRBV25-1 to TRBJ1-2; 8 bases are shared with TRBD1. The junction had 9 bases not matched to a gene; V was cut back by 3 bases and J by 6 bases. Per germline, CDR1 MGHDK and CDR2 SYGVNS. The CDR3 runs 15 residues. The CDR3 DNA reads TGTGCCAGCAGTGATTTCAACAGGGGGTTAGATGGCTACACCTTC. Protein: CASSDFNRGLDGYTF.

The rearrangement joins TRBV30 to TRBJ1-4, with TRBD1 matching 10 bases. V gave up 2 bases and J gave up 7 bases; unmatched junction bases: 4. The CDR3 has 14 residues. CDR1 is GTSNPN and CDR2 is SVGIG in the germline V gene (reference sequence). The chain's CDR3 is CAWSPGQGGEKLFF. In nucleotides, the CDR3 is TGTGCCTGGAGTCCCGGACAGGGGGGTGAAAAACTGTTTTTT.

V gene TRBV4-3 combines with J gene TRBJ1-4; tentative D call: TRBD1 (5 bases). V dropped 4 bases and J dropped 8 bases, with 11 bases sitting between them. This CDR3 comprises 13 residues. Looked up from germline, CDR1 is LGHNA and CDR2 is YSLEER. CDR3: CASSRGGGEKLFF. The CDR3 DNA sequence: TGCGCCAGCAGCCGGGGGGGTGGCGAAAAACTGTTTTTT.

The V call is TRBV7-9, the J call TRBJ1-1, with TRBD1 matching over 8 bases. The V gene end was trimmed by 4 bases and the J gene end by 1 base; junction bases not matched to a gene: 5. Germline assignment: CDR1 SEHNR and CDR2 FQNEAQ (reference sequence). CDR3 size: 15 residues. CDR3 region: CASSSRDRPNTEAFF. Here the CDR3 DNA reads TGTGCCAGCAGCTCCCGGGACAGGCCGAACACTGAAGCTTTCTTT. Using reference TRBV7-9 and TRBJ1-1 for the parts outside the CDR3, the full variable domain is DTGVSQNPRHKITKRGQNVTFRCDPISEHNRLYWYRQTLGQGPEFLTYFQNEAQLEKSRLLSDRFSAERPKGSFSTLEIQRTEQGDSAMYLCASSSRDRPNTEAFFGQGTRLTVV.